Following are 23 T cell receptor beta chains from one sample sequenced in a study of tumor and adjacent non-tumor tissue in lung cancer. RNA was extracted from bulk tissue without any cell sorting. This non-tumor lung sample came from over 3 cm beyond the tumor edge. A modified ARM-PCR protocol with three rounds of nested PCR amplified TCRbeta. TCRdb processed the multiplex PCR reads anew with MiXCR; each CDR3 protein has one entry. The table lists tens of thousands of distinct CDR3 sequences, less than 85% of them singletons. What was sequenced was distant non-tumor lung tissue. The receptor set was obtained from a man between 65 and 85 years old with non-small cell lung cancer.

This clonotype was seen more than once but under ten times. The chain joins TRBV20-1 to TRBJ1-5; D is undetermined. V dropped 1 base and J dropped 4 bases, with 5 bases sitting between them. Germline V gene data show CDR1 as DFQATT and CDR2 as SNEGSKA (reference sequence). This CDR3 contains 12 residues. CDR3 sequence (DNA): TGCAGTGCTAGAGGGCCTAATCAGCCCCAGCATTTT. It specifies CSARGPNQPQHF.

Only a few counts were recorded for this clonotype. It may be a read error: a sequence one base away is much more abundant. The V and J genes are TRBV6-5 and TRBJ1-2, with D unclear. Germline CDR1 is MNHEY and CDR2 is SVGAGI. The CDR3 runs to 14 residues. The DNA for the CDR3 is TGTGCCACCAGTTACTCAATTCGGGGAGGGGGCTACACCTTC. Amino acids: CATSYSIRGGGYTF.

This rearrangement joins TRBV29-1 to TRBJ2-3; possibly TRBD1 or TRBD2 for D (6 bases each). Germline loops: CDR1 SQVTM, CDR2 ANQGSEA. This CDR3 spans 17 amino acids. The CDR3 loop reads CGLLPYVTGGETDTQYF. The CDR3 bases are TGCGGCTTACTCCCATATGTGACAGGAGGGGAGACAGATACGCAGTATTTT.

On this clonotype: This may stem from a read error, because a much larger clone lies one nucleotide away. The genes are TRBV14 and TRBJ2-7, with 12 bases aligning to TRBD2. CDR1 and CDR2 (germline): SGHDN, FVKESK. The CDR3 has 16 residues. CDR3 amino acids: CASNQEWTSGTYEQYF. Written as DNA, the CDR3 is TGTGCCAGCAACCAAGAATGGACTAGCGGGACCTACGAGCAGTACTTC.

The chain links TRBV7-9 to TRBJ1-1, with D hard to call. V lost 0 bases and J lost 1, with 6 bases in between. Germline V lookup: CDR1 SEHNR, CDR2 FQNEAQ (reference sequence). The CDR3 length is 14 residues. CDR3 nucleotide sequence: TGTGCCAGCAGCTTAGCTCGGCCGAACACTGAAGCTTTCTTT. Residues: CASSLARPNTEAFF.

For this clonotype: This may come from a read error, since a much larger clone is one base off. The J gene is TRBJ2-1, the V gene TRBV12-3 or TRBV12-4; D is possibly TRBD2 (7 bases). The CDR3 contains 14 residues. V lost 3 bases, J lost 8 bases, and 14 bases lay in between. Here the CDR3 DNA reads TGTGCCAGCAGTTTGGGGGGGGACACGGATGAGCAGTTCTTC. Its protein is CASSLGGDTDEQFF.

This chain links TRBV28 with TRBJ2-5; D is uncertain. This CDR3 has 13 residues. Germline CDR1 reads MDHEN; CDR2 reads SYDVKM. Trimming took off 3 bases at V and 1 base at J, with 6 bases between the two ends. CDR3 protein: CASSFLSQETQYF. The CDR3 DNA is TGTGCCAGCAGTTTTTTATCCCAAGAGACCCAGTACTTC.

Comments on this clonotype: Since a much larger clone is just one base distant, this may be a read error. The DNA of the CDR3 is TGCGCCAGCAGCTATGACGCCGGGACAGGGGTGGAAGCTTTCTTT. It translates to CASSYDAGTGVEAFF. The V gene is TRBV5-1, the J gene TRBJ1-1, with TRBD1 matching over 10 bases. The CDR3 is 15 residues long. The germline gives CDR1 SGHRS, CDR2 YFSETQ. Unmatched junction bases numbered 10, after V lost 3 bases and J lost 8 bases.

A note on this clonotype: One junction end does not reproduce the germline sequence, and a read error may be involved. V usage is TRBV11-2 and J usage is TRBJ2-2, with no clear D. There are 15 residues in the CDR3. Per the germline V gene, CDR1 is SGHAT and CDR2 is FQNNGV. CDR3 bases: TGTGCCAGCAGTCCCGGAGTACCGAACACCAGGGAGCTGTTTTTT. Protein product: CASSPGVPNTRELFF.

The V and J genes are TRBV7-8 and TRBJ2-2, with TRBD1 as a possible D gene (6 bases). CDR3 length: 15 residues. Trimming cost V 5 bases and J 2 bases, with 12 bases left between them. Germline V gives CDR1 SGHVS, CDR2 FQNEAQ. CDR3 sequence reads: CASSHGTINTGELFF. Here the CDR3 DNA reads TGTGCCAGCAGCCACGGGACAATAAACACCGGGGAGCTGTTTTTT.

About this clonotype: A junction end diverges from the germline sequence, so it may reflect a read error. This chain links TRBV6-2 or TRBV6-3 with TRBJ2-2, with D possibly matching TRBD1 (6 bases). The CDR3 is 15 amino acids. Germline CDR1 and CDR2: MNHEY and SVGEGT. For the CDR3, the DNA is TGTACCAGCAGTCCCGGGACATGGGGCACCGTGGAGTTGTTTTTT. The encoded protein is CTSSPGTWGTVELFF.

Note on this clonotype: This may come from a read error, since a much larger clone is one base off. The chain uses TRBV5-5 and TRBJ1-4; a weak D match, TRBD1 (6 bases). Between the trimmed V and J ends, which lost 4 bases and 7 bases, there was a span of 17 bases. The CDR3 has 15 amino acids. Germline CDR1 and CDR2: SGHKS and YYEKEE (reference sequence). The CDR3 nucleotides are TGTGCCAGCAGCACACAGGGCGCTCAGGGTGAAAAACTGTTTTTT. Encoded protein: CASSTQGAQGEKLFF.

The V call is TRBV4-1, the J call TRBJ2-7, with D possibly TRBD2 on 6 matching bases. V lost 4 bases and J lost 8, with 21 bases in between. This CDR3 is built from 15 residues. CDR1 MGHRA and CDR2 YSYEKL come from the germline V gene. The CDR3 DNA follows: TGCGCCAGCAGCCGCGGTACCGGCGGGGCGAGCAAGCAGTACTTC. Protein sequence: CASSRGTGGASKQYF.

Note on this clonotype: The junction departs from germline at one end; a sequencing error may be responsible. This chain links TRBV11-2 with TRBJ2-3, with 14 nucleotides matching TRBD2. Germline CDR1 SGHAT, CDR2 FQNNGV. The CDR3 is 17 residues long. In DNA form, the CDR3 reads TGTGCCAGTAGTCCTAGACTAGCGGGGGGGCATCGAGATACGCATTATTTT. Translating gives CASSPRLAGGHRDTHYF.

The rearrangement joins TRBV4-1 to TRBJ2-6, with 8 bases identical to TRBD1. The CDR3 has 18 residues. V lost 6 bases, J lost 3 bases, and 13 bases stayed unmatched. Germline CDR1 is MGHRA and CDR2 is YSYEKL. The CDR3 bases are TGCGCCAGCAGGCCCCAGTTAGGACAGGGCTATGGGGCCAACGTCCTGACTTTC. Translating it yields CASRPQLGQGYGANVLTF.

With regard to this clonotype: This may be a read error: a much more frequent sequence differs by one nucleotide. The J gene is TRBJ2-6, the V gene TRBV24-1; no clear D gene. Germline lookup yields CDR1 KGHDR and CDR2 SFDVKD. The CDR3 covers 16 residues. With 3 bases removed from V and 4 bases from J, the gap between germline ends came to 12 bases. CDR3: CATSDPTWTGANVLTF. The CDR3 DNA follows: TGTGCCACCAGTGATCCTACATGGACCGGGGCCAACGTCCTGACTTTC.

This clonotype was seen only once. The conserved closing phenylalanine or tryptophan is absent in this CDR3, likely reflecting a read error. The chain joins TRBV28 to TRBJ2-7; 10 nucleotides match TRBD1. V shed 6 bases and J 2 bases; nucleotides not matched to a gene: 31. Germline V gene sequence: CDR1 MDHEN, CDR2 SYDVKM. This CDR3 comprises 23 residues. CDR3 sequence reads: CASSPGGVTGTGELAGPTYEQYL. The CDR3 DNA sequence: TGTGCCAGCAGCCCTGGTGGGGTAACCGGGACAGGGGAGCTAGCGGGCCCTACCTACGAGCAGTACCTC.

This clonotype came up a few times. A much larger clonotype is one base distant, so this may be a read error. The chain recombines TRBV6-1 with TRBJ1-2; TRBD1 might be the D (6 bases). The V gene's germline CDR1 is MNHNS and CDR2 SASEGT. The V gene lost 3 bases and the J gene lost 5 bases, with 13 bases spanning the gap. This CDR3 is 14 amino acids long. For the CDR3, the DNA is TGTGCCAGCAGTGACTCGGGGGCAGGATATGGCTACACCTTC. Translating it yields CASSDSGAGYGYTF.

Concerning this clonotype: An end of the junction differs from the germline gene, which may be a read error. V is TRBV4-1 and J is TRBJ2-3; TRBD2 is a possible D gene (5 bases). Per the germline V gene, CDR1 is MGHRA and CDR2 is YSYEKL. The CDR3 extends over 18 amino acids. The CDR3 bases are TGCGCCAGCAGCCAATCCCCCTTAAGGGTAGGGAGCACAGATACGGAGTATTTT. Encoded protein: CASSQSPLRVGSTDTEYF.

A word on this clonotype: This may be a read error: a much more frequent sequence differs by one nucleotide. The chain carries TRBV5-6 and TRBJ2-1; the match to TRBD2 covers 7 bases. The CDR3 spans 16 residues. J lost 4 bases, V lost 4 bases, and 11 bases had no gene match. Germline V gene lookup returns CDR1 SGHDT and CDR2 YYEEEE. In DNA, the CDR3 is TGTGCCAGCAGCCGCGGGGGAATGGGCGGGTACAATGAGCAGTTCTTC. It yields the protein CASSRGGMGGYNEQFF.

Turning to this clonotype: This is likely a read error, given that the CDR3 carries no conserved phenylalanine or tryptophan at its end. It is unclear where the CDR3 begins or ends on the DNA, so no DNA is shown, and the CDR3 is as TCRdb lists it. The V call is TRBV29-1, the J call TRBJ1-2; no DNA check was done on the table's D call, TRBD1. The CDR3 is 16 amino acids long, termini counted. Germline V gives CDR1 SQVTM, CDR2 ANQGSEA. The CDR3 loop is CSVVPYQSSREDGYPS.

Notes on this clonotype: A single base separates this from a much larger clone, so it may be a read error. V and J are TRBV12-3 or TRBV12-4 and TRBJ2-5, with D possibly TRBD2 on 7 matching bases. This CDR3 is 14 amino acids long. CDR3 amino acids: CANSFTGRGETQYF. In DNA form, the CDR3 reads TGTGCCAACAGTTTCACAGGGAGGGGAGAGACCCAGTACTTC.

About this clonotype: A much more abundant neighbour one base away suggests this may be a read error. The V gene is TRBV12-5, the J gene TRBJ1-3; 7 bases are a match to TRBD1. Looked up from germline, CDR1 is LGHNT and CDR2 is FRNRAP. CDR3 length: 14 amino acids. The CDR3 reads CANGPLDRGNTIYF. DNA for the CDR3: TGTGCTAATGGTCCCCTGGACAGGGGAAACACCATATATTTT.